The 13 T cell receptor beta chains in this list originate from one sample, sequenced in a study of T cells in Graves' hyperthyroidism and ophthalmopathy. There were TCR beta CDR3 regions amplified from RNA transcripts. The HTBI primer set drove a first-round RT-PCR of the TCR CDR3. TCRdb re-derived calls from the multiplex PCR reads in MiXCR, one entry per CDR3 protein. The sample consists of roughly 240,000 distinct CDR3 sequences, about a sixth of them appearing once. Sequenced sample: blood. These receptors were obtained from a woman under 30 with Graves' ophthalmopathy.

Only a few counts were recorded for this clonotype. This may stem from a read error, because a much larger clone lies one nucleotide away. CDR3 sequence: CASSLERGGQYF. The CDR3 DNA reads TGTGCCAGCAGCTTAGAAAGGGGGGGGCAGTACTTC. The rearrangement links TRBV11-3 to TRBJ2-7, with a possible D match to TRBD2 (7 bases). The length of the CDR3 is 12 residues. Germline V gene lookup returns CDR1 SGHNT and CDR2 YENEEA. Trimming took 0 bases from V and 9 from J, leaving 9 bases between them. Full variable domain (outside the CDR3, taken from reference TRBV11-3 and TRBJ2-7): EAGVVQSPRYKIIEKKQPVAFWCNPISGHNTLYWYLQNLGQGPELLIRYENEEAVDDSQLPKDRFSAERLKGVDSTLKIQPAELGDSAVYLCASSLERGGQYFGPGTRLTVT.

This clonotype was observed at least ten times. The CDR3 loop reads CASSSPGVTRDEAFF. CDR3 bases: TGTGCCAGCAGTTCTCCAGGAGTCACCCGGGATGAAGCTTTCTTT. V and J are TRBV28 and TRBJ1-1; D unclear. Per the germline V gene, CDR1 is MDHEN and CDR2 is SYDVKM. V was cut by 4 bases and J by 7 bases, with 19 bases left in between. The CDR3 is 15 amino acids.

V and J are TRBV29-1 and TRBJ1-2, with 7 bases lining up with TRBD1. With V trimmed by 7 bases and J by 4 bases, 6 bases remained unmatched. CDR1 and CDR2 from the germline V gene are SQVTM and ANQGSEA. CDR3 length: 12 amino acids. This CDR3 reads CSAATGTYGYTF. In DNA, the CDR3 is TGCAGCGCTGCGACAGGGACCTATGGCTACACCTTC.

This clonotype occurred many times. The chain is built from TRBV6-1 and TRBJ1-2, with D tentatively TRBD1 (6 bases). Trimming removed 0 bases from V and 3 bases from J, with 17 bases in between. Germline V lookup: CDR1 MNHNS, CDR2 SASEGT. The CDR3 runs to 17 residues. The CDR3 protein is CASSEAAGAVRYYGYTF. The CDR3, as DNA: TGTGCCAGCAGTGAAGCAGCAGGGGCCGTAAGGTACTATGGCTACACCTTC.

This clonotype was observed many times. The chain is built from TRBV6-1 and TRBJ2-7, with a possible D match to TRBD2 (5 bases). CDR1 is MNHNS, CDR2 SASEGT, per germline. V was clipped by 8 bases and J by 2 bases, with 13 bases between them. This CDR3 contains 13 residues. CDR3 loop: CASVRASPYEQYF. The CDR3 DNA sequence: TGTGCCAGCGTCCGGGCTAGCCCCTACGAGCAGTACTTC.

The CDR3, as DNA: TGCGCCAGCAGCCAAGGGGACAATCGCTACACCTTC. Translated, it gives CASSQGDNRYTF. This rearrangement joins TRBV4-1 to TRBJ1-2; D is possibly TRBD1 (6 bases). V was trimmed by 1 base and J by 9 bases, leaving 9 bases between them. Germline CDR1 is MGHRA and CDR2 is YSYEKL. The CDR3 length is 12 residues.

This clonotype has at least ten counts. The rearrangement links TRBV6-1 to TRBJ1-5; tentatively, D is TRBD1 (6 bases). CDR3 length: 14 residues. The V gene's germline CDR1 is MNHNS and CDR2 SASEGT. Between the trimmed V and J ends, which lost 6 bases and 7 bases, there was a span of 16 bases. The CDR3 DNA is TGTGCCAGCAGCACGGACAGCGCCTGGCAGCCCCAGCATTTT. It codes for CASSTDSAWQPQHF.

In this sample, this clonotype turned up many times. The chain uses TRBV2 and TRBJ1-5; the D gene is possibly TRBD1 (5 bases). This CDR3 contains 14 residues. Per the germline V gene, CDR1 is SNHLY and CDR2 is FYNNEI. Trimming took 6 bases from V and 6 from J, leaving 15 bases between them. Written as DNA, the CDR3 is TGTGCCAGCAGGGTCGGGCAGGGCGTTCAGCCCCAGCATTTT. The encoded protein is CASRVGQGVQPQHF.

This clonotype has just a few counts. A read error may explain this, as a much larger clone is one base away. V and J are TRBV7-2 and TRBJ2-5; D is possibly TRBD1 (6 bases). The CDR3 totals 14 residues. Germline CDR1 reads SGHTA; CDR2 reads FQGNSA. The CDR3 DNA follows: TGTGCCAGCAGCTTTGCAGGGGTTAAGGAGATCCAGTACTTC. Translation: CASSFAGVKEIQYF.

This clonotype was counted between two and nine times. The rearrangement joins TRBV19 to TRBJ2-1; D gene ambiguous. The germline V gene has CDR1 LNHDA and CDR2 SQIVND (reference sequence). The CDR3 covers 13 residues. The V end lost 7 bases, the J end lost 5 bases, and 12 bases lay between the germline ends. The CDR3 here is CASTPPDHNEQFF. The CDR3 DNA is TGTGCCAGTACCCCACCTGACCACAATGAGCAGTTCTTC.

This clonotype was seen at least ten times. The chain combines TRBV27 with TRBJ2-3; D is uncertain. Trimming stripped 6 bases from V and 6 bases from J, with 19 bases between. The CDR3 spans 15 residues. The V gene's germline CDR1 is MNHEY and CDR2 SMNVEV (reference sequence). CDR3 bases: TGTGCCAGCAGCCCCCGATTTGACGGCCCCGATACGCAGTATTTT. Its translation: CASSPRFDGPDTQYF.

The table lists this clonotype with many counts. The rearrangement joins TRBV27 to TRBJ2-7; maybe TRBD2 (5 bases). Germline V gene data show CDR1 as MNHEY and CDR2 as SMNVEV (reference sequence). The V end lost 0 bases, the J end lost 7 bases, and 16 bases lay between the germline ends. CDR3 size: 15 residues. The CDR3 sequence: CASSLSTEPRGEQYF. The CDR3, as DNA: TGTGCCAGCAGTTTATCCACGGAGCCACGGGGAGAGCAGTACTTC.

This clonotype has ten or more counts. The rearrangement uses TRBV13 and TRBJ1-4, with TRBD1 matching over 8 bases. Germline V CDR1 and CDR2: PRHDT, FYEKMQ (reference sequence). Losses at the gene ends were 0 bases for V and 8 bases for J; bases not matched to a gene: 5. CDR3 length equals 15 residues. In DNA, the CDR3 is TGTGCCAGCAGCTTAGGCCAGGGGGCTCACGAAAAACTGTTTTTT. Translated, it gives CASSLGQGAHEKLFF.